This is a list of T cell receptor beta chains from one sample in a study of PD-L1 blockade in urothelial cancer. The data were produced by immunoSEQ multiplex PCR, yet TCRdb's version contains in-frame clones alone and is incomplete. The table includes under 120,000 clones, roughly 84% detected once. The starting material was PBMCs, obtained around atezolizumab (anti-PD-L1) treatment. These receptors all come from a man aged 45-65 years with urothelial cancer. The CDR3 runs from the conserved cysteine through the conserved F or W. The order of the fields is V gene, CDR3 length, J gene, clone size, D gene, CDR3 protein, CDR3 DNA. The D gene is left open where the match is weak. Not every row has a clone size; where given, it reads once, few, many or a size class.

TRBV15,16,TRBJ2-1,NA,NA,CATSRDKAGLRNEQFF,TGTGCCACCAGCAGAGATAAGGCGGGCCTTAGGAATGAGCAGTTCTTC
TRBV28,15,TRBJ1-5,NA,NA,CASRSGRTYNQPQHF,TGTGCCAGCAGGTCCGGACGGACTTATAATCAGCCCCAGCATTTT
TRBV30,12,TRBJ2-1,many,TRBD1,CACRTGYNEQFF,TGTGCCTGTAGGACAGGGTACAATGAGCAGTTCTTC
TRBV15,15,TRBJ2-6,NA,NA,CATSSGNSGANVLTF,TGTGCCACCAGTTCAGGAAACTCTGGGGCCAACGTCCTGACTTTC
TRBV6-1,13,TRBJ1-2,once,TRBD1,CASSLTGGEGYTF,TGTGCCAGCAGCCTCACAGGGGGGGAAGGCTACACCTTC
TRBV5-4,12,TRBJ1-1,NA,NA,CASSPVTGEAFF,TGTGCCAGCAGCCCGGTGACAGGAGAAGCTTTCTTT
TRBV7-9,14,TRBJ1-1,NA,NA,CASSPDLGGTEAFF,TGTGCCAGCAGCCCCGATCTCGGCGGCACTGAAGCTTTCTTT
TRBV5-4,12,TRBJ1-1,NA,NA,CASSSQGSEAFF,TGTGCCAGCAGTTCCCAGGGATCTGAAGCTTTCTTT
TRBV29-1,13,TRBJ1-2,NA,TRBD1,CSVADRSTYGYTF,TGCAGCGTAGCGGACAGGTCAACTTATGGCTACACCTTC
TRBV14,14,TRBJ2-3,NA,NA,CASRVHGGGDTQYF,TGTGCCAGCAGGGTGCATGGGGGAGGAGATACGCAGTATTTT
TRBV2,14,TRBJ2-7,NA,TRBD2,CASIRLAGLDEQYF,TGTGCCAGCATAAGGTTAGCGGGACTCGACGAGCAGTACTTC
TRBV4-2,15,TRBJ2-7,NA,TRBD1,CASSPGGTGDYEQYF,TGTGCCAGCTCCCCGGGTGGGACAGGGGACTACGAGCAGTACTTC
TRBV2,14,TRBJ2-1,NA,NA,CASSSRTISNEQFF,TGTGCCAGCAGCTCAAGGACTATTTCTAATGAGCAGTTCTTC
TRBV5-4,12,TRBJ2-2,few,NA,CASSLESGELFF,TGTGCCAGCAGCTTGGAATCTGGGGAGCTGTTTTTT
TRBV20-1,11,TRBJ2-7,NA,NA,CSALGQDEQYF,TGCAGTGCCCTCGGACAAGACGAGCAGTACTTC